This TCR beta chain was retrieved from a study of shared clonotypes between healthy human individuals (dated by TCRdb to 2018 to 2021). About the full investigation: The cohort included three men and two women between 18 and 49 years of age. The study deeply sequenced blood TCR repertoires of about 5 healthy adults to estimate repertoire size and the extent of clonotype sharing between individuals. To increase sequencing depth and limit assay-specific biases, different laboratories used diverse techniques to prepare libraries and sequence TCR repertoires. For each donor, CD4 naive and CD4 memory were each given three plates, CD8 naive was given two plates, and CD8 memory was given one plate. Each donor's leukapheresis produced roughly between roughly 0.85 and 10 billion PBMCs. Paper-wide results and their limitations: Rarefaction of sorted-subset datasets indicated incomplete sequencing despite the large sequencing depth. Naive subsets generally had larger estimated clonotype richness than memory subsets. Because the study included a small number of donors, the genetic and exposure-history diversity represented was limited. Compared with non-shared clonotypes, the clonotypes found in all four sorted-subset donors had higher generation probabilities. Pairwise subsampling indicated that sequencing depth was expected to affect the degree of clonotype sharing among donors. When several donors were compared, the shared fraction of clonotypes was about 5.2% for naive CD4, approximately 3.3% for naive CD8, about 2.4% for memory CD4, and around 0.4% for memory CD8. Sampling was restricted to blood, and TCR repertoires in tissues likely differ from the TCR repertoires found in blood.

The cysteine opens and the phenylalanine closes a CDR3 of 14 amino acids. The only DNA kept is the CDR3, 42 bases in frame from the first base. The CDR1 and CDR2 encoded by the germline V gene are SGDLS and YYNGEE. Trimming takes 4 bases off V and 5 bases off J; junction bases not matched to a gene: 7. Using the deep immunoSEQ assay, TCR CDR3 regions were amplified from genomic DNA by multiplex PCR. Extracted genomic DNA from each cell subset was distributed evenly across all wells of several immunoSEQ 96-well plates, and each plate was treated as a replicate. For sorted subsets, each replicate PCR was loaded with 200 ng genomic DNA, equivalent to some 31,000 T cell genomes. The purified libraries were quantified using a Qubit 3.0 fluorometer, sized with a Bioanalyzer 2100, and then quantified again using the KAPA Library Quantification kit. A separate single-read 150-cycle Illumina NextSeq 550 flow cell was used to sequence each immunoSEQ 96-well plate. The original methods were these. Because only junctional sequences without quality scores were contained in the immunoSEQ output, filtering matching that applied to full-length reads could not be performed. To assign V/J genes and CDR3, sequences were annotated using PyIR, a Python wrapper for IgBLAST v1.9, with IMGT germline references. Any read was removed if the V/J assignment was weak (E-value above 1e-6), the CDR3 was missing, or the read contained stop codons, out-of-frame junctions, or ambiguous translated residues. A V3J clonotype was defined by an identical inferred V gene, J gene, and CDR3 amino acid sequence. To compute the percentage overlap between repertoires, the number of shared unique clonotypes was divided by the size of the smaller repertoire. Richness of each repertoire was evaluated using RTK rarefaction, the Chao1 estimator, and Recon v2.1 estimates of unobserved clonotypes. For all TCRbeta clonotypes obtained by the gDNA method from four donors, generation probabilities were computed with OLGA. TCRdb took this table from immuneACCESS and kept in-frame rearrangements with V and J called. Such tables lack part of the clones; where checked against another copy, unresolved V genes explain under half of the gap, and the rest is unexplained. V and J calls and clone size are copied from that table; D and trimming were computed from the DNA. The table for this sample lists around 1.9 million clones; approximately 94% of them were counted only once. Around 1.7% of the sample lies in the top ten.

This clone appeared a single time. The target of this receptor is not known. Per-base qualities were not stored, and no clone one base away is much larger. For the CD8 naive samples, CD45RO-negative cells were positively selected for CCR7, yielding a CD45RA+CCR7+ population from which TemRA cells were excluded. Healthy HIV-negative adults with no recently reported acute infections or vaccinations were included as donors. Every donor was a Caucasian adult residing in Nashville, Tennessee, USA. Blood was obtained by leukapheresis, after which PBMCs were separated by Ficoll-Histopaque density gradient centrifugation and cryopreserved in liquid nitrogen vapor phase. Analytical flow cytometry was used to check the purity and quantity of each magnetically sorted T cell population. Each sorted fraction had its genomic DNA isolated and then quantified by UV absorbance on a Nanodrop 2000c.

The TCR was taken from a young man in good health. Some clones in this sample may be carry-over from other donors' samples. The V and J segments used are TRBV9 and TRBJ2-7, with TRBD2 matching 9 junction bases. Specimen: naive CD8+ T cells from PBMCs. Per the publication, the cell subset or site label means: CD45RA+CCR7+. DNA sequence: TGTGCCAGCAGCCCGCGCGGGACTAGCAACGAGCAGTACTTC. The translation is CASSPRGTSNEQYF.